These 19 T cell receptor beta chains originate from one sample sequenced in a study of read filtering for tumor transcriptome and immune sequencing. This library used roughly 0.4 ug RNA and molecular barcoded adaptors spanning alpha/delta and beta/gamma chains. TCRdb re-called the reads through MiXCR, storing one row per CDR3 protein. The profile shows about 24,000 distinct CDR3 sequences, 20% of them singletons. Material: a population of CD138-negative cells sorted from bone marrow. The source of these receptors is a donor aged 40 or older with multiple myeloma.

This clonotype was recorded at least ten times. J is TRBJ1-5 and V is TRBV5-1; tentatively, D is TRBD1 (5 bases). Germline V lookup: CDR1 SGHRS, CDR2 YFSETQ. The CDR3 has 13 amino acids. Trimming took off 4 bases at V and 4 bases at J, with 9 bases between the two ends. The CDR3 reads CASSPGLNQPQHF. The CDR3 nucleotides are TGCGCCAGCAGCCCGGGACTGAATCAGCCCCAGCATTTT.

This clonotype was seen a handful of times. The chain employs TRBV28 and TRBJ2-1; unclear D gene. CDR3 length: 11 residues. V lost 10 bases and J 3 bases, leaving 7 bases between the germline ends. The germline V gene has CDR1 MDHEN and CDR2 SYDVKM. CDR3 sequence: CATRVYNEQFF. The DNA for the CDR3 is TGTGCCACCAGAGTCTACAATGAGCAGTTCTTC.

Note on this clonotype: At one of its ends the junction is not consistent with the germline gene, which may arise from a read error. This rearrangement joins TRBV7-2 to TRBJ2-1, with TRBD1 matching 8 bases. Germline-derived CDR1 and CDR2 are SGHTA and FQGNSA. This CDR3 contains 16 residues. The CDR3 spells CPSNPQPGGSYNEQFF. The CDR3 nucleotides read TGTCCCAGCAATCCTCAACCAGGGGGCTCTTACAATGAGCAGTTCTTC.

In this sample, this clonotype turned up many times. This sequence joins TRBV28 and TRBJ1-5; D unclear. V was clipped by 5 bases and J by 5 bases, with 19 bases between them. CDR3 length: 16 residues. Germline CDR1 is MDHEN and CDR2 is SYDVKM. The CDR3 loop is CASSPIFSDFHQPQHF. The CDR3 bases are TGTGCCAGCAGTCCTATATTCTCGGACTTCCATCAGCCCCAGCATTTT.

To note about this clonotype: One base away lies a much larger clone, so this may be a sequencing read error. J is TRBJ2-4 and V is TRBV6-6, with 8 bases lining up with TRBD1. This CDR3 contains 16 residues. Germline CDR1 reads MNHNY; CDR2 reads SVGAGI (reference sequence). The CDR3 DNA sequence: TGTGCCAGCAGTTACCCTCAGGGGGCTCGGGAAAACGTTCAGTACTTC. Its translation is CASSYPQGARENVQYF.

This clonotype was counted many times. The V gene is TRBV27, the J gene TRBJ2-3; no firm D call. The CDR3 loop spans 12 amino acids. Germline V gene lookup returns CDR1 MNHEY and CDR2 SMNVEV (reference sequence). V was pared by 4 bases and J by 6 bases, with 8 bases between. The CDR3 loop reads CASSSYGDTQYF. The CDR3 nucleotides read TGTGCCAGCAGTTCCTACGGGGATACGCAGTATTTT.

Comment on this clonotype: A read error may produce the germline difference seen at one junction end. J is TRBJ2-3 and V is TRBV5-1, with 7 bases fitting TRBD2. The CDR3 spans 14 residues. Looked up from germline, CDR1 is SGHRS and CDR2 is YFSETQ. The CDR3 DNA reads TGCGCCACTCACCCCGGGGGGATAGCAGATATGCAGTATTTT. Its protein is CATHPGGIADMQYF. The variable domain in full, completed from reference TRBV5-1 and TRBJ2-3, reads KAGVTQTPRYLIKTRGQQVTLSCSPISGHRSVSWYQQTPGQGLQFLFEYFSETQRNKGNFPGRFSGRQFSNSRSEMNVSTLELGDSALYLCATHPGGIADMQYFGPGTRLTVL.

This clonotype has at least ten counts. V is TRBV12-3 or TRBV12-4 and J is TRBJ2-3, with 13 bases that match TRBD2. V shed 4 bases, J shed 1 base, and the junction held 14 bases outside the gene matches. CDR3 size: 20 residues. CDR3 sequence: CASSSTYGTSGKVGTDTQYF. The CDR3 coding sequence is TGTGCCAGCAGTTCAACATACGGGACTAGCGGGAAGGTCGGCACAGATACGCAGTATTTT.

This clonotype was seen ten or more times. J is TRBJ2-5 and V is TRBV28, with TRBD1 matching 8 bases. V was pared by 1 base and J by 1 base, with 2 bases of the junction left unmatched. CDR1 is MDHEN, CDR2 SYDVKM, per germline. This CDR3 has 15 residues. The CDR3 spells CASSLYRGCQETQYF. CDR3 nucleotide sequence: TGTGCCAGCAGTTTATACAGGGGGTGCCAAGAGACCCAGTACTTC.

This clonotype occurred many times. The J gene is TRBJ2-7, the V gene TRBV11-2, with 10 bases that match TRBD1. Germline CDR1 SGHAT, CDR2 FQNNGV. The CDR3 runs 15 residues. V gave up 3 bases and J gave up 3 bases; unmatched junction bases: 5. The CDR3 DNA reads TGTGCCAGCAGCTTGACCTGGGACAGGGGCTACGAGCAGTACTTC. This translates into CASSLTWDRGYEQYF.

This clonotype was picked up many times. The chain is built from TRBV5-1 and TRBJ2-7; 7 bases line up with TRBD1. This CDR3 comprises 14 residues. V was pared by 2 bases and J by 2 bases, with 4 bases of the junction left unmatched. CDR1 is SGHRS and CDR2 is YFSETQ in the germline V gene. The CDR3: CASSFRQGAYEQYF. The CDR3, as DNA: TGCGCCAGCAGCTTCAGACAGGGAGCCTACGAGCAGTACTTC.

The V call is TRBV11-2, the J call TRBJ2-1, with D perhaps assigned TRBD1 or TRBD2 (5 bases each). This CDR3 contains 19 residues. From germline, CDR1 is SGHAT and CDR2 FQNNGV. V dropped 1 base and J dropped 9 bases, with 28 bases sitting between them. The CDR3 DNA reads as TGTGCCAGCAGCTTAGTTTTTGACTCGGGACCCCGGCGCCACAGTGAGCAGTTCTTC. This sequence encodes CASSLVFDSGPRRHSEQFF.

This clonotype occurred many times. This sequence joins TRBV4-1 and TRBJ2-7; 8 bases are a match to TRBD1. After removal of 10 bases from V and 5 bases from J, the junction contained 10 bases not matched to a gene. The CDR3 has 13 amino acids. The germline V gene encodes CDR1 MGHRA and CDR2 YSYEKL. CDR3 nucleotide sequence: TGCGCCACCCCCCGGGACAGGTCCGACGAGCAGTACTTC. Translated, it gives CATPRDRSDEQYF.

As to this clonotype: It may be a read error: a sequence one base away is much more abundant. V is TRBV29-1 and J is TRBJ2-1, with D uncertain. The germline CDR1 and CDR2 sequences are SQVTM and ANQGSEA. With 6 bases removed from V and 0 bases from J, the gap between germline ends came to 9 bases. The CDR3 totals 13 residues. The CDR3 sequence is CSVATTSYNEQFF. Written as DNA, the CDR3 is TGCAGCGTGGCAACGACCTCCTACAATGAGCAGTTCTTC.

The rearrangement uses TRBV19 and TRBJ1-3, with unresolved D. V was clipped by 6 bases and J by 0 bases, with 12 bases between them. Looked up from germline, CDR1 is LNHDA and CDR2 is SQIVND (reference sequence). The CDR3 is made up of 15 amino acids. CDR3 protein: CASRLGRLSGNTIYF. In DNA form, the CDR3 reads TGTGCCAGTAGGCTCGGGAGACTCTCTGGAAACACCATATATTTT.

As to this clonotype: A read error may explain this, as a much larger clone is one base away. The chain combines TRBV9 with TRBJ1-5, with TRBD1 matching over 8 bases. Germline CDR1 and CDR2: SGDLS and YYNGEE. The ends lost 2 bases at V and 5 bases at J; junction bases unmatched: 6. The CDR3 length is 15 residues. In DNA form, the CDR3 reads TGTGCCAGCAGCGTCACAGGGGGAGTGGATCAGCCCCAGCATTTT. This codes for CASSVTGGVDQPQHF.

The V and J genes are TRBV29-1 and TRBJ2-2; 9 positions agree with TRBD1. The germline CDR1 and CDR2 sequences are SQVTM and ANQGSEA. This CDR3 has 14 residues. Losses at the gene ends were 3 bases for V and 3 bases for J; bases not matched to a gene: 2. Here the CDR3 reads CSVEDRGYTGELFF. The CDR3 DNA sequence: TGCAGCGTTGAGGACAGGGGTTACACCGGGGAGCTGTTTTTT.

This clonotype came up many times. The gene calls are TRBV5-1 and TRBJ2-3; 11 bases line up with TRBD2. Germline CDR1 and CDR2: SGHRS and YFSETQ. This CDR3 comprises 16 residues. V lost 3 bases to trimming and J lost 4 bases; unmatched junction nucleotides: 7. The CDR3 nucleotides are TGCGCCAGCAGCTGGCCGACTAGCGGGATTTCAGATACGCAGTATTTT. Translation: CASSWPTSGISDTQYF. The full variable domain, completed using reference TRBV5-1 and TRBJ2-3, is KAGVTQTPRYLIKTRGQQVTLSCSPISGHRSVSWYQQTPGQGLQFLFEYFSETQRNKGNFPGRFSGRQFSNSRSEMNVSTLELGDSALYLCASSWPTSGISDTQYFGPGTRLTVL.

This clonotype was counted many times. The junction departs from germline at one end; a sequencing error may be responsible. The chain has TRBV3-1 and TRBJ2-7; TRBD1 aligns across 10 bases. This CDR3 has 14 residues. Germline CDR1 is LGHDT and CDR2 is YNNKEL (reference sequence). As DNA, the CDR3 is TGTGCCAGCAGTCAAGGGACAGGGGCCTACGAGCAGTACTTC. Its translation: CASSQGTGAYEQYF.